Sequencing of this T cell receptor beta chain was carried out in a study of blood T cell repertoires in COVID-19. Study-level information: The United States, Italy and Spain were the sources of the acute and convalescent COVID-19 samples. PBMCs, B-cell-depleted T cells, or T cells were the source of the cDNA or gDNA that made up the material.

J lost 7 bases, V lost 2 bases, and 9 bases had no gene match. Per germline, CDR1 SEHNR and CDR2 FQNEAQ (reference sequence). This CDR3 contains 15 residues. How the authors handled the data: Nucleated cell number was recorded as an estimate derived from reference gene primer amplification. Clones were sequenced by immunoSEQ multiplex PCR, and TCRdb holds only the in-frame ones, with some missing. For V, J and clone size, that table is used; D and trimming come from the DNA. The data hold around 200,000 clones, with approximately 82% observed a single time. Sequencing was carried out using peripheral blood. The gene calls are TRBV7-9 and TRBJ2-7, with 9 nucleotides matching TRBD1. The TCR originated in a man in his fifties or sixties with active or convalescent COVID-19. The CDR3 protein is CASSLTQGAQREQYF. The CDR3, as DNA: TGTGCCAGCAGCTTAACACAGGGGGCGCAGCGGGAGCAGTACTTC.